This T cell receptor (beta chain) was captured by sequencing in a study of CD8+CD57+ T cells in acquired aplastic anemia. Background on the study: Around 3.2 ug was the average amount of DNA from sorted CD4+ and CD8+ cells. General study findings and limits: Levels of CD8+ Simpson's diversity were not significantly distinct in patients versus controls.

On this clonotype itself: Its antigen is unknown. A much larger clone differs from this one at a single base, so this may be a read error.

The study profiled TCR beta VDJ and CDR3 using genomic DNA as template. TCRdb itself ran the reads through MiXCR, one entry per CDR3 protein. The sample lists some 180,000 distinct CDR3 sequences; less than 55% were seen once. The CDR3 has 17 residues. CDR1 and CDR2 (germline): MGHDK, SYGVNS. The material sequenced was sorted CD4+, CD8+, or CD8+CD57+ T cells (not recorded which) from PBMCs. The chain is built from TRBV25-1 and TRBJ2-7, with 9 nucleotides matching TRBD2. The TCR originated in a human donor in good health. CDR3: CAWSPPPRLAVTYKQYF. The CDR3 coding sequence is TGTGCCTGGAGTCCCCCTCCCAGACTAGCGGTCACCTACAAGCAGTACTTC.